Below, 14 T cell receptor beta chains from the same sample are listed, as sequenced in a study of cytotoxic CD8 clonotypes in ibrutinib-treated CLL. Some clones are missing from TCRdb's copy, which holds only in-frame ones; the method was immunoSEQ multiplex PCR. The sample has some 350,000 clones, approximately 67% seen once. The sequencing used PBMCs, collected after 36 months of ibrutinib treatment. The receptors here all came from a human donor with chronic lymphocytic leukemia.

The rearrangement links TRBV5-1 to TRBJ2-7; 8 bases line up with TRBD2. The V and J ends lost 4 bases and 5 bases, in that order; junction bases with no gene match: 11. Germline V gene lookup returns CDR1 SGHRS and CDR2 YFSETQ. This CDR3 is built from 15 residues. In DNA form, the CDR3 reads TGCGCCAGCAGCCCGGTTAGCGGGACACCTAACGAGCAGTACTTC. Translation gives CASSPVSGTPNEQYF.

J is TRBJ1-2 and V is TRBV10-2; D is possibly TRBD1 (5 bases). There are 15 residues in the CDR3. Germline CDR1 and CDR2: WSHSY and SAAADI. V was pared by 3 bases and J by 4 bases, with 15 bases between. The CDR3: CASSEVGGGAYGYTF. CDR3 coding DNA: TGCGCCAGCAGTGAAGTCGGGGGAGGGGCCTATGGCTACACCTTC.

This chain uses TRBV10-3 with TRBJ2-7; D may correspond to TRBD1 or TRBD2 (5 bases each). Germline CDR1 and CDR2: ENHRY and SYGVKD. This CDR3 has 15 residues. V lost 0 bases and J lost 3, with 12 bases in between. CDR3 protein: CAISESSGPGYEQYF. The CDR3 DNA sequence: TGTGCCATCAGTGAGTCTTCGGGACCCGGCTACGAGCAGTACTTC.

The rearrangement links TRBV11-1 to TRBJ2-6; the D is unclear. The CDR3 is 17 residues long. The V gene's germline CDR1 is SGHAT and CDR2 FQDESV (reference sequence). Trimming left V 1 base short and J 0 bases short, with 10 bases between. This CDR3 is CASSLGVSSSGANVLTF. CDR3 in DNA: TGTGCCAGCAGCTTAGGGGTCAGCAGCTCTGGGGCCAACGTCCTGACTTTC.

The chain couples TRBV18 to TRBJ1-5, with unresolved D. The germline V gene encodes CDR1 KGHSH and CDR2 LQKENI. This CDR3 has 15 amino acids. Between the trimmed V and J ends, which lost 3 bases and 0 bases, there was a span of 9 bases. In DNA form, the CDR3 reads TGTGCCAGCTCACCGAGAGGTAATAGCAATCAGCCCCAGCATTTT. It specifies CASSPRGNSNQPQHF. Full variable domain (rest looked up from reference TRBV18 and TRBJ1-5): NAGVMQNPRHLVRRRGQEARLRCSPMKGHSHVYWYRQLPEEGLKFMVYLQKENIIDESGMPKERFSAEFPKEGPSILRIQQVVRGDSAAYFCASSPRGNSNQPQHFGDGTRLSIL.

Only a few counts were recorded for this clone. The chain carries TRBV5-1 and TRBJ2-1, with TRBD2 identical over 10 bases. CDR3 length equals 19 residues. V was pared by 1 base and J by 5 bases, with 15 bases of the junction left unmatched. Germline values: CDR1 SGHRS, CDR2 YFSETQ. The CDR3 here is CASSLTRHLTSGSDNEQFF. The CDR3 nucleotides are TGCGCCAGCAGCTTGACGCGGCACTTGACTAGCGGGTCGGACAATGAGCAGTTCTTC.

The J gene is TRBJ2-7, the V gene TRBV19; D is possibly TRBD1 (5 bases). Trimming removed 5 bases at V and 3 bases at J, with 14 bases between. In germline, CDR1 is LNHDA, CDR2 SQIVND (reference sequence). The CDR3 loop spans 14 amino acids. The CDR3 DNA follows: TGTGCCAGTAGTCCACAGGTTCCTGGCTACGAGCAGTACTTC. Encoded protein: CASSPQVPGYEQYF. The whole variable domain, remainder taken from reference TRBV19 and TRBJ2-7, is DGGITQSPKYLFRKEGQNVTLSCEQNLNHDAMYWYRQDPGQGLRLIYYSQIVNDFQKGDIAEGYSVSREKKESFPLTVTSAQKNPTAFYLCASSPQVPGYEQYFGPGTRLTVT.

The chain joins TRBV11-2 to TRBJ2-6, with D maybe TRBD1 (6 bases). The ends were cut back, 3 bases at V and 0 bases at J, with 12 bases in the middle. The CDR3 loop spans 17 amino acids. In germline, CDR1 is SGHAT, CDR2 FQNNGV. The CDR3 bases are TGTGCCAGCAGCTTCCAGACAGGATACTCTGGGGCCAACGTCCTGACTTTC. This gives the protein CASSFQTGYSGANVLTF. Supplemented by reference TRBV11-2 and TRBJ2-6, the full variable domain reads EAGVAQSPRYKIIEKRQSVAFWCNPISGHATLYWYQQILGQGPKLLIQFQNNGVVDDSQLPKDRFSAERLKGVDSTLKIQPAKLEDSAVYLCASSFQTGYSGANVLTFGAGSRLTVL.

This clone was picked up a small number of times. V is TRBV6-1 and J is TRBJ1-2; 8 bases are a match to TRBD1. V dropped 6 bases and J dropped 6; count of bases not matched to a gene: 6. The CDR3 has 13 amino acids. The germline gives CDR1 MNHNS, CDR2 SASEGT. The CDR3 loop reads CASREDRANGYTF. DNA for the CDR3: TGTGCCAGCAGGGAGGACAGGGCAAATGGCTACACCTTC.

The CDR3 spells CASSLAYTGRYGYTF. As DNA, the CDR3 is TGTGCCAGCAGCTTAGCTTATACAGGTCGCTATGGCTACACCTTC. J is TRBJ1-2 and V is TRBV7-8; D possibly corresponds to TRBD1 (5 bases). Trimming removed 0 bases at V and 4 bases at J, with 12 bases between. The CDR3 extends over 15 amino acids. The germline V gene has CDR1 SGHVS and CDR2 FQNEAQ.

The chain links TRBV6-5 to TRBJ1-2, with 8 nucleotides matching TRBD1. From germline, CDR1 is MNHEY and CDR2 SVGAGI. This CDR3 has 13 amino acids. J was trimmed by 8 bases and V by 5 bases; bases with no gene match: 7. The CDR3, as DNA: TGTGCCAGCAGTCCGACAGGGGCGAGAGGCTACACCTTC. Encoded protein: CASSPTGARGYTF.

This CDR3 reads CAISELGRWNGSPLHF. The CDR3 DNA is TGTGCCATCAGTGAGTTGGGTAGATGGAACGGTTCACCCCTCCACTTT. V and J are TRBV10-3 and TRBJ1-6, with D uncertain. The CDR3 runs 16 residues. Between the trimmed V and J ends, which lost 1 base and 9 bases, there was a span of 16 bases. Germline CDR1 ENHRY, CDR2 SYGVKD.

The rearrangement uses TRBV11-3 and TRBJ2-1; D remains unclear. The germline CDR1 and CDR2 sequences are SGHNT and YENEEA. The CDR3 has 12 residues. Trimming took off 2 bases at V and 3 bases at J, with 2 bases between the two ends. CDR3 protein: CASSLNYNEQFF. CDR3 DNA: TGTGCCAGCAGCTTAAACTACAATGAGCAGTTCTTC.

The rearrangement uses TRBV2 and TRBJ1-2, with 11 bases fitting TRBD1. V lost 6 bases and J lost 4; bases outside the gene matches: 7. Germline loops: CDR1 SNHLY, CDR2 FYNNEI. There are 15 residues in the CDR3. The CDR3 loop is CASRDRGPIIYGYTF. The CDR3 coding sequence is TGTGCCAGCAGGGACAGGGGGCCAATAATCTATGGCTACACCTTC.